The T cell receptor beta chain described here comes from a study of T-cell reconstitution after alpha-beta-depleted transplantation in children. The ends were cut back, 5 bases at V and 3 bases at J, with 17 bases in the middle. The CDR3 contains 16 residues. In germline, CDR1 is MDHEN, CDR2 SYDVKM. Molecular barcoding with unique molecular identifiers was used for the TCRbeta library. Each CDR3 protein is one row after TCRdb ran MiXCR on the PCR reads. The data show roughly 200,000 distinct CDR3 sequences, with approximately 10% seen just once and 5% to 7% held by the top ten. The table lists this clonotype with a few counts.

The rearrangement links TRBV28 to TRBJ1-3, with a possible D match to TRBD1 (5 bases). The clonotype comes from a human donor who donated a stem cell graft to a child with acute lymphoblastic leukemia. The material was PBMCs from the stem cell graft donor, obtained from the stem cell graft. The CDR3: CASSQGGVGYGNTIYF. The CDR3 DNA reads TGTGCCAGCAGTCAAGGAGGGGTGGGCTATGGAAACACCATATATTTT. The variable domain in full, completed from reference TRBV28 and TRBJ1-3, reads DVKVTQSSRYLVKRTGEKVFLECVQDMDHENMFWYRQDPGLGLRLIYFSYDVKMKEKGDIPEGYSVSREKKERFSLILESASTNQTSMYLCASSQGGVGYGNTIYFGEGSWLTVV.